A selection of T cell receptor beta chains follows, all from one sample in a study of OX40 agonist ivuxolimab in advanced cancers. Profiling relied on immunoSEQ multiplex PCR, and the TCRdb table lists in-frame clones only, not all of them. The sample has 50,000 or so clones, about 83% seen once. The input for sequencing was CD4+ or CD8+ T cells sorted from blood, taken in a trial of the OX40 agonist ivuxolimab. These receptors all stem from an adult with an advanced solid tumor such as melanoma, head and neck, liver or kidney cancer. CDR3s include the opening cysteine and the closing phenylalanine or tryptophan. The D gene is left open where the match is weak. Where a row states a size, it is once, few, many or the class of an expanded clone; other rows omit it.

TRBJ2-3	.	TRBV10-1	TRBD2	TGCGCCAGCAGCACCGGGACTAGCGGGAGGGCCCGGACAGATACGCAGTATTTT	CASSTGTSGRARTDTQYF
TRBJ1-2	once	TRBV6-6	.	TGTGCCAGCAGTTGGTCACAAGACAGCTATGGCTACACCTTC	CASSWSQDSYGYTF
TRBJ1-2	.	TRBV30	TRBD1	TGTGCCTGGAGTGTACAGGGACAGGGCTATGGCTACACCTTC	CAWSVQGQGYGYTF
TRBJ1-6	.	TRBV5-8	.	TGTGCCAGCACGGGCGGGAGCTCCTATAATTCACCCCTCCACTTT	CASTGGSSYNSPLHF
TRBJ2-5	.	TRBV7-9	.	TGTGCCAGTAGTCCGGGACACATCCAAGAGACCCAGTACTTC	CASSPGHIQETQYF
TRBJ2-2	.	TRBV2	TRBD2	TGTGCCAGCAGTCGCGCTAGCGGGGGTCACGGGGAGCTGTTTTTT	CASSRASGGHGELFF
TRBJ1-6	.	TRBV19	TRBD1	TGTGCCAGTAGTGACAGGGGATCGGATTCACCCCTCCACTTT	CASSDRGSDSPLHF
TRBJ1-1	.	TRBV28	.	TGTGCCAGCAGAGGACAGCCTAACACTGAAGCTTTCTTT	CASRGQPNTEAFF
TRBJ1-2	.	TRBV20-1	.	TGCAGTGCTAGAGTTTCTCAAGGCTACACCTTC	CSARVSQGYTF
TRBJ2-1	.	TRBV21-1	.	TGTGCCAGCAGCCCAATTGAAGCGGGGATCTACAATGAGCAGTTCTTC	CASSPIEAGIYNEQFF
TRBJ2-3	.	TRBV15	.	TGTGCCACCAGCAGAGGATGGGCTAGGAGCTCAGATACGCAGTATTTT	CATSRGWARSSDTQYF
TRBJ1-4	once	TRBV27	.	TGTGCCAGCAGTTCGCCAGACCAATTGAATGAAAAACTGTTTTTT	CASSSPDQLNEKLFF
TRBJ1-3	.	TRBV6-6	.	TGTGCCAGCAACTCCGGGCAGGGCTCTGGAAACACCATATATTTT	CASNSGQGSGNTIYF
TRBJ1-6	.	TRBV6-5	.	TGTGCCAGCGCGCGGGACTTTGCTTCACCCCTCCACTTT	CASARDFASPLHF
TRBJ2-1	.	TRBV6-5	.	TGTGCCAGCAAACCTAGCTCCTACAATGAGCAGTTCTTC	CASKPSSYNEQFF
TRBJ1-1	.	TRBV19	.	TGTGCCAGTATTTCGGACAGACTGAACACTGAAGCTTTCTTT	CASISDRLNTEAFF
TRBJ2-5	.	TRBV2	TRBD1	TGTGCCAGCAGGGCGGACAGGGGGCAGGAGACCCAGTACTTC	CASRADRGQETQYF
TRBJ1-2	.	TRBV28	.	TGTGCCAGCAGTTTTGGACAGTTCTATGGCTACACCTTC	CASSFGQFYGYTF
TRBJ2-1	.	TRBV15	.	TGTGCCACCAGCAGAGTTTCGGCGGACCCCTCCTACAATGAGCAGTTCTTC	CATSRVSADPSYNEQFF
TRBJ1-5	few	TRBV16	.	TGTGCCAGCAGCCAACACCGAGATCAGCCCCAGCATTTT	CASSQHRDQPQHF
TRBJ2-1	once	TRBV29-1	TRBD1	TGCAGCGTCAGACTCACAGGGGTAATATTGCACAATGAGCAGTTCTTC	CSVRLTGVILHNEQFF
TRBJ2-1	few	TRBV18	TRBD2	TGTGCCAGCTCACCACCCCTGGGTAGCGGGGGGATCGAGCAGTTCTTC	CASSPPLGSGGIEQFF
TRBJ2-5	.	TRBV7-9	TRBD1	TGTGCCAGCAGCTCCGGGACAGGGGTAGAGACCCAGTACTTC	CASSSGTGVETQYF
TRBJ1-3	.	TRBV6-1	.	TGTGCCAGCAGTGAATACTACTCTGGGACAAGAAAAGGAAACACCATATATTTT	CASSEYYSGTRKGNTIYF
TRBJ2-3	.	TRBV19	TRBD1	TGTGCCAGTAGTAGAGCCGGGACAGGGTCGGCAGATACGCAGTATTTT	CASSRAGTGSADTQYF
TRBJ2-3	.	TRBV7-2	.	TGTGCCAGCAGCTCCGCCAAGGGGGGCGCAGATACGCAGTATTTT	CASSSAKGGADTQYF
TRBJ2-7	.	TRBV27	TRBD1	TGTGCCAGCAAGGGACAGGGGCTCTCCTACGAGCAGTACTTC	CASKGQGLSYEQYF
TRBJ1-1	.	TRBV7-9	TRBD1	TGTGCCAGCAGCCAACCACCGACAGGGAAAGACACTGAAGCTTTCTTT	CASSQPPTGKDTEAFF
TRBJ2-5	few	TRBV19	.	TGTGCCAGTAGCCGAACAGTAGTCCAAGAGACCCAGTACTTC	CASSRTVVQETQYF
TRBJ1-2	.	TRBV9	TRBD1	TGTGCCAGCAGCGTCGGGGACAGGGCTTACTATGGCTACACCTTC	CASSVGDRAYYGYTF
TRBJ1-2	.	TRBV15	.	TGTGCCACCAGCAGAGGGCAGTCTAACTATGGCTACACCTTC	CATSRGQSNYGYTF
TRBJ2-5	.	TRBV27	TRBD2	TGTGCCAGCAGTTTATTGGCTAGCGGGAACCCCCGGCAGTACTTC	CASSLLASGNPRQYF
TRBJ1-5	.	TRBV27	TRBD1	TGTGCCAGCAGTCCCACTCCGGACAGGAAAAATAGCAATCAGCCCCAGCATTTT	CASSPTPDRKNSNQPQHF
TRBJ2-7	.	TRBV7-2	.	TGTGCCAGCAGCTTATTCAGCGCCAGCCGAGGGGCGGGCCACGAGCAGTACTTC	CASSLFSASRGAGHEQYF
TRBJ1-6	.	TRBV19	TRBD1	TGTGCCAGTAGGTCCACAGGGGAGCTTTCACCCCTCCACTTT	CASRSTGELSPLHF
TRBJ2-3	.	TRBV10-3	.	TGTGCCAGCCGCGGGGCTAGCGGAGGGGGCGACAGAGATACGCAGTATTTT	CASRGASGGGDRDTQYF
TRBJ2-7	.	TRBV19	.	TGTGCCAGTAGTATCTCGGGATCATCCTACGAGCAGTACTTC	CASSISGSSYEQYF
TRBJ1-4	.	TRBV2	TRBD1	TGTGCCAGCACCCCCGGGACAGGGGGAGGTGAAAAACTGTTTTTT	CASTPGTGGGEKLFF
TRBJ2-6	.	TRBV28	.	TGTGCCAGCAGTTTGGGGGGAACTGGGGCCAACGTCCTGACTTTC	CASSLGGTGANVLTF
TRBJ1-1	.	TRBV6-1	TRBD1	TGTGCCAGCAGTGTGGACAGGGGGGACACTGAAGCTTTCTTT	CASSVDRGDTEAFF
TRBJ1-6	few	TRBV18	TRBD1	TGTGCCAGCTCACCGGGACAGGGTAATTCACCCCTCCACTTT	CASSPGQGNSPLHF
TRBJ1-4	once	TRBV6-5	.	TGTGCCAGCAGATCCTACGACAGTAATGAAAAACTGTTTTTT	CASRSYDSNEKLFF
TRBJ1-4	.	TRBV28	.	TGTGCCAGCAGTTTTGGGGACCCTAATGAAAAACTGTTTTTT	CASSFGDPNEKLFF
TRBJ2-3	.	TRBV27	.	TGTGCCTGTGGCAGGTCCACAGATACGCAGTATTTT	CACGRSTDTQYF
TRBJ1-5	few	TRBV6-6	TRBD1	TGTGCCAGCAGTCCACTCGACAGGGCTAGCAATCAGCCCCAGCATTTT	CASSPLDRASNQPQHF
TRBJ2-7	.	TRBV7-9	TRBD1	TGTGCCAGCAGCTTAGGGGTCGGGACAGCTTACGAGCAGTACTTC	CASSLGVGTAYEQYF
TRBJ2-7	once	TRBV7-9	TRBD2	TGTGCCAGCAGCGATACTAGCGGTAACTCCTACGAGCAGTACTTC	CASSDTSGNSYEQYF
TRBJ1-1	once	TRBV4-1	TRBD1	TGCGCCAGCAGCCAAGGCACTCCGGGACAGGGGGCCTGGAACACTGAAGCTTTCTTT	CASSQGTPGQGAWNTEAFF
TRBJ2-3	few	TRBV19	TRBD2	TGTGCCAGTAGCGGGGGGCTAGCGGGGGCCCCTAGCACAGATACGCAGTATTTT	CASSGGLAGAPSTDTQYF
TRBJ1-5	.	TRBV28	.	TGTGCCAGCAGTTCCACTCACGCGGGCAATCAGCCCCAGCATTTT	CASSSTHAGNQPQHF
TRBJ2-7	.	TRBV2	TRBD2	TGTGCCAGCACCCTGGGAGGGCGACACCAGTACTTC	CASTLGGRHQYF
TRBJ2-3	.	TRBV7-9	TRBD1	TGTGCCAGCAGCTCCGGACAGGGGGGGGATACGCAGTATTTT	CASSSGQGGDTQYF
TRBJ2-7	few	TRBV7-2	TRBD2	TGTGCCAGCAGCCCGTTAGCGGGAGCTGGCGAGCAGTACTTC	CASSPLAGAGEQYF
TRBJ1-1	.	TRBV9	.	TGTGCCAGCAGCGTAGGTTTTACTGAAGCTTTCTTT	CASSVGFTEAFF
TRBJ2-7	.	TRBV15	.	TGTGCCACCAGCAGAGAATTGCTGGTTGGGGGGGGCTTGTCCGAGCAGTACTTC	CATSRELLVGGGLSEQYF